This T cell receptor (beta chain) was captured in a study of naive and memory T cell subsets. About this clonotype: Its antigen is undetermined.

An equimolar mix of two oligonucleotides served as the beta constant-region primer for TRBC1 and TRBC2. The ligated cDNA underwent four PCR rounds using SP2 and nested alpha and beta constant-region primers. TCRdb re-analysed the UMI-ligation and nested PCR reads in MiXCR, keeping a single row per CDR3 protein. The sample holds some 150,000 distinct CDR3 sequences, more than 15% seen once. Findings and caveats of the study: From naive to CM, EM and EMRA, diversity decreased and Gini increased. The power law exponent of TCR abundance differed between naive and memory cells.

Trimming removed 5 bases at V and 5 bases at J, with 10 bases between. The CDR3 loop spans 13 amino acids. Germline CDR1 reads ENHRY; CDR2 reads SYGVKD. V is TRBV10-3 and J is TRBJ2-1; weak D call: TRBD2 (5 bases). The TCR was taken from a human donor in good health. The sample taken for sequencing was naive CD4+ T cells from blood. In nucleotides, the CDR3 is TGTGCCATCAGTAAAGGACTGAACAATGAGCAGTTCTTC. This translates into CAISKGLNNEQFF.